Listed here are 27 T cell receptor beta chains from one sample, sequenced in a study of identical twins. In TCRdb, the 5' RACE reads were re-called with MiXCR into one record per CDR3 protein. The table records under 1 million distinct CDR3 sequences, roughly an eighth of them present only once. The same sample was also studied in work on yellow fever vaccine responses in identical twins.

The sample was PBMCs. All receptors derive from a woman aged 18-35 years in good health.

The table lists this clonotype with a few counts. It may be a read error: a sequence one base away is much more abundant. The V gene is TRBV15, the J gene TRBJ2-1, with 8 bases aligning to TRBD2. Germline V gene sequence: CDR1 LNHNV, CDR2 YYDKDF (reference sequence). V shed 4 bases and J 4 bases; nucleotides not matched to a gene: 3. The CDR3 spans 14 residues. CDR3 bases: TGTGCCACCAGCAAACTAGCGGAGTACAATGAGCAGTTCTTC. It specifies CATSKLAEYNEQFF.

This clonotype was seen only once. V is TRBV5-1 and J is TRBJ2-2, with TRBD2 matching over 9 bases. V trimming: 5 bases; J trimming: 5 bases; junction bases outside the gene matches: 7. Germline V gene sequence: CDR1 SGHRS, CDR2 YFSETQ. The CDR3 length is 15 residues. The CDR3 reads CASSRSGGETGELFF. The CDR3 nucleotides are TGCGCCAGCAGTCGTAGCGGGGGCGAAACCGGGGAGCTGTTTTTT.

This clonotype has more than one count but fewer than ten. This chain uses TRBV19 with TRBJ1-5, with 8 bases identical to TRBD1. Per the germline V gene, CDR1 is LNHDA and CDR2 is SQIVND (reference sequence). The CDR3 is 17 amino acids. V lost 4 bases, J lost 2 bases, and 10 bases stayed unmatched. CDR3 sequence: CASSRVLPGQGNQPQHF. The CDR3 DNA follows: TGTGCCAGTAGTAGGGTCCTTCCGGGACAGGGCAATCAGCCCCAGCATTTT.

The chain carries TRBV18 and TRBJ2-2; D unclear. Germline lookup yields CDR1 KGHSH and CDR2 LQKENI. V lost 0 bases to trimming and J lost 6 bases, with 8 bases between them. There are 14 residues in the CDR3. Here the CDR3 DNA reads TGTGCCAGCTCACCACCCCGGTATCCCGGGGAGCTGTTTTTT. Residues: CASSPPRYPGELFF.

This clonotype was seen only a few times. The chain recombines TRBV20-1 with TRBJ1-5, with a possible D match to TRBD1 (5 bases). The CDR3 is made up of 16 amino acids. The germline V gene encodes CDR1 DFQATT and CDR2 SNEGSKA (reference sequence). Trimming left V 3 bases short and J 4 bases short, with 19 bases between. As DNA, the CDR3 is TGCAGTGCTAGCTCCACAGGCGGATTAATGAATCAGCCCCAGCATTTT. It yields the protein CSASSTGGLMNQPQHF.

This clonotype has just a few counts. The chain employs TRBV6-1 and TRBJ2-5, with D unclear. Germline assignment: CDR1 MNHNS and CDR2 SASEGT. This CDR3 region has 12 residues. The ends were cut back, 1 base at V and 5 bases at J, with 5 bases in the middle. The CDR3 DNA sequence: TGTGCCAGCAGTGAAGTGTGGGAGACCCAGTACTTC. It encodes CASSEVWETQYF.

This clonotype was counted many times. V is TRBV2 and J is TRBJ2-3; TRBD2 agrees at 7 bases. CDR3 length: 14 amino acids. Per germline, CDR1 SNHLY and CDR2 FYNNEI. V was clipped by 8 bases and J by 6 bases; unmatched bases: 11. The chain's CDR3 is CASSFGGSGDTQYF. In DNA, the CDR3 is TGTGCCAGCTCCTTCGGGGGGTCGGGCGATACGCAGTATTTT.

In its sample, this clonotype was seen a few times. The V gene is TRBV12-3 or TRBV12-4, the J gene TRBJ1-2; a possible D gene is TRBD1 (6 bases). CDR3 length: 15 residues. Trimming stripped 4 bases from V and 5 bases from J, with 17 bases between. The CDR3 here is CASSSPLRTAYGYTF. CDR3 sequence (DNA): TGTGCCAGCAGTTCACCACTCCGGACAGCGTATGGCTACACCTTC.

This clonotype was seen only a few times. The J gene is TRBJ2-1, the V gene TRBV5-6; possibly TRBD2 for D (6 bases). The V and J ends lost 9 bases and 5 bases respectively, with 18 bases between them. This CDR3 contains 14 residues. CDR1 and CDR2 from the germline V gene are SGHDT and YYEEEE. This CDR3 is CANARGPANNEQFF. CDR3 bases: TGTGCCAACGCGCGGGGACCAGCTAACAATGAGCAGTTCTTC.

In its sample, this clonotype was seen many times. V gene TRBV15 combines with J gene TRBJ1-5; D ambiguous. Per the germline V gene, CDR1 is LNHNV and CDR2 is YYDKDF (reference sequence). This CDR3 spans 15 amino acids. V lost 0 bases to trimming and J lost 3 bases, with 9 bases between them. CDR3 loop: CATSRDRGSNQPQHF. The CDR3, as DNA: TGTGCCACCAGCAGAGACCGGGGATCCAATCAGCCCCAGCATTTT.

This clonotype came up a few times. CDR3 residues: CASSLPREPGELFF. The CDR3 nucleotides read TGTGCCAGCAGCCTTCCCAGGGAACCCGGGGAGCTGTTTTTT. V usage is TRBV3-1 and J usage is TRBJ2-2; D possibly corresponds to TRBD1 (5 bases). From germline, CDR1 is LGHDT and CDR2 YNNKEL (reference sequence). The CDR3 has 14 residues. V was shortened by 4 bases and J by 6 bases, with 12 bases between the two germline ends.

The sample holds a few counts of this clonotype. The rearrangement uses TRBV7-3 and TRBJ2-1; D is unresolved. Germline CDR1 is SGHTA and CDR2 is FQGTGA. This CDR3 has 15 residues. The V end was cut by 3 bases, the J end by 3 bases, with 12 bases between. The CDR3 DNA reads TGTGCCAGCAGCTTGTGTAGCAACAGCTACAATGAGCAGTTCTTC. Translating gives CASSLCSNSYNEQFF.

Many counts were recorded for this clonotype. The chain is built from TRBV28 and TRBJ2-7; 9 bases agree with TRBD1. This CDR3 spans 17 amino acids. From germline, CDR1 is MDHEN and CDR2 SYDVKM. Trimming cost V 0 bases and J 3 bases; bases outside gene matches: 9. The CDR3, as DNA: TGTGCCAGCAGTTTATGGGGAGCGGGACAGGGTAACTACGAGCAGTACTTC. This encodes CASSLWGAGQGNYEQYF. Full variable domain (remainder filled in from reference TRBV28 and TRBJ2-7): DVKVTQSSRYLVKRTGEKVFLECVQDMDHENMFWYRQDPGLGLRLIYFSYDVKMKEKGDIPEGYSVSREKKERFSLILESASTNQTSMYLCASSLWGAGQGNYEQYFGPGTRLTVT.

This clonotype was detected many times. V is TRBV12-5 and J is TRBJ2-1, with 8 bases lining up with TRBD2. Looked up from germline, CDR1 is LGHNT and CDR2 is FRNRAP. CDR3 length equals 15 residues. The trim removed 2 bases at V and 4 bases at J, leaving 4 bases unmatched. Here the CDR3 reads CASGLHRGGYNEQFF. The CDR3 DNA reads as TGTGCTAGTGGTTTGCATCGCGGGGGGTACAATGAGCAGTTCTTC.

This clonotype has a handful of counts. The gene calls are TRBV7-9 and TRBJ1-2; no definite D call. Germline assignment: CDR1 SEHNR and CDR2 FQNEAQ (reference sequence). The CDR3 sequence is 12 residues long. V dropped 0 bases and J dropped 8 bases, with 7 bases sitting between them. The CDR3 nucleotides read TGTGCCAGCAGCTTAGCGTGGGGAGGCTACACCTTC. As protein: CASSLAWGGYTF.

The J gene is TRBJ1-1, the V gene TRBV3-1; weak D call: TRBD1 (5 bases). Trimming stripped 0 bases from V and 6 bases from J, with 11 bases between. CDR1 LGHDT and CDR2 YNNKEL come from the germline V gene (reference sequence). CDR3 length: 14 residues. The CDR3 here is CASSQDWGSPEAFF. The CDR3 nucleotides read TGTGCCAGCAGCCAAGATTGGGGGTCCCCTGAAGCTTTCTTT. The full variable domain, its missing parts supplied by reference TRBV3-1 and TRBJ1-1, is DTAVSQTPKYLVTQMGNDKSIKCEQNLGHDTMYWYKQDSKKFLKIMFSYNNKELIINETVPNRFSPKSPDKAHLNLHINSLELGDSAVYFCASSQDWGSPEAFFGQGTRLTVV.

The sample holds a few counts of this clonotype. The CDR3 bases are TGCAGTGCTCCCGGGACTACGAACACCGGGGAGCTGTTTTTT. This gives the protein CSAPGTTNTGELFF. The J gene is TRBJ2-2, the V gene TRBV20-1; 7 bases agree with TRBD2. Germline CDR1 is DFQATT and CDR2 is SNEGSKA (reference sequence). After removal of 5 bases from V and 0 bases from J, the junction contained 3 bases not matched to a gene. The CDR3 consists of 14 residues.

Here the CDR3 DNA reads TGTGCCAGCAGTTTCGGGCAGGCCTTATCCCAGCCCCAGCATTTT. It codes for CASSFGQALSQPQHF. The genes are TRBV28 and TRBJ1-5; D call uncertain. The germline V gene has CDR1 MDHEN and CDR2 SYDVKM. V lost 3 bases and J 7 bases, leaving 16 bases between the germline ends. This CDR3 has 15 amino acids.

CDR3 sequence reads: CASSQDVGWEQYF. For the CDR3, the DNA is TGCGCCAGCAGCCAAGACGTCGGGTGGGAGCAGTACTTC. V gene TRBV4-1 combines with J gene TRBJ2-7; no reliable D call. The length of the CDR3 is 13 residues. Germline assignment: CDR1 MGHRA and CDR2 YSYEKL. V shed 0 bases and J shed 7 bases, with 10 bases lying between them.

J is TRBJ1-2 and V is TRBV12-1. TRBV12-1 is described as a pseudogene. The CDR3 has 13 amino acids. The CDR3, as DNA: TGTGCCAGCAGCCACAAGGTCGGCAGGGAACCCACCTTC. This gives the protein CASSHKVGREPTF.

The chain couples TRBV29-1 to TRBJ2-3, with D possibly being TRBD1 (5 bases). V lost 3 bases, J lost 4 bases, and 8 bases lay in between. CDR3 length: 12 amino acids. The V gene's germline CDR1 is SQVTM and CDR2 ANQGSEA. The CDR3 DNA sequence: TGCAGCGTTGATTTGGGGCCAGATACGCAGTATTTT. Encoded protein: CSVDLGPDTQYF.

This sequence joins TRBV3-1 and TRBJ1-4; D might be TRBD1 (6 bases). The CDR3 is 15 amino acids. Trimming stripped 5 bases from V and 8 bases from J, with 18 bases between. Germline-derived CDR1 and CDR2 are LGHDT and YNNKEL (reference sequence). DNA of the CDR3: TGTGCCAGCAGCGACGGACAGAAGGTCGGGGAAAAACTGTTTTTT. Its protein product is CASSDGQKVGEKLFF. The full variable domain, in which reference TRBV3-1 and TRBJ1-4 provide the parts outside the CDR3, is DTAVSQTPKYLVTQMGNDKSIKCEQNLGHDTMYWYKQDSKKFLKIMFSYNNKELIINETVPNRFSPKSPDKAHLNLHINSLELGDSAVYFCASSDGQKVGEKLFFGSGTQLSVL.

The chain has TRBV5-6 and TRBJ2-7; 7 bases fit TRBD1. There are 18 residues in the CDR3. Germline trimming cut 6 bases from V and 5 bases from J; bases unmatched to any gene: 23. Germline V gene sequence: CDR1 SGHDT, CDR2 YYEEEE. This CDR3 is CASKIGGLHLGSENEQYV. The CDR3 nucleotides read TGTGCCAGCAAGATAGGGGGCCTCCACTTAGGGTCGGAAAACGAGCAGTACGTC.

This clonotype has more than one count but fewer than ten. The CDR3 sequence: CAIRSRTEAFF. The DNA of the CDR3 is TGTGCCATCCGGAGTAGGACTGAAGCTTTCTTT. This chain uses TRBV2 with TRBJ1-1; D is undetermined. The germline CDR1 and CDR2 sequences are SNHLY and FYNNEI. The length of the CDR3 is 11 residues. Trimming took off 10 bases at V and 5 bases at J, with 11 bases between the two ends.

J is TRBJ2-3 and V is TRBV29-1, with 8 bases that match TRBD2. CDR1 SQVTM and CDR2 ANQGSEA come from the germline V gene. J gave up 6 bases and V 3 bases, and 8 bases lay outside the gene matches. The CDR3 is made up of 14 amino acids. For the CDR3, the DNA is TGCAGCGTTGACATGGTAGCGGGGTTTGATACGCAGTATTTT. Amino acids: CSVDMVAGFDTQYF.

This clonotype was seen a few times. The chain recombines TRBV28 with TRBJ2-7; 8 bases fit TRBD2. The CDR3 extends over 17 amino acids. With V trimmed by 1 base and J by 1 base, 9 bases remained unmatched. Germline V gives CDR1 MDHEN, CDR2 SYDVKM. CDR3 residues: CASSLSRGGRTSYEQYF. DNA for the CDR3: TGTGCCAGCAGTTTATCGAGGGGCGGGAGGACTTCCTACGAGCAGTACTTC.

The chain recombines TRBV19 with TRBJ2-4; unclear D gene. The V gene lost 1 base and the J gene lost 0 bases, with 10 bases spanning the gap. This CDR3 comprises 16 residues. The germline gives CDR1 LNHDA, CDR2 SQIVND (reference sequence). The CDR3 DNA follows: TGTGCCAGTAGTATAGCGAACAGCTTAGCCAAAAACATTCAGTACTTC. Residues: CASSIANSLAKNIQYF.